The rows below give T cell receptor beta chains drawn from one sample of a study of blood T cell repertoires in COVID-19. Sequencing was performed with immunoSEQ multiplex PCR; in TCRdb, only in-frame clones are kept and a portion is missing. The sample holds about 300,000 clones, 90% seen once. The source material was PBMCs or T cells enriched from blood (not recorded which). These receptors came from a woman aged 25-40 years who had recovered from COVID-19. The CDR3 runs from the conserved cysteine through the conserved F or W. The order of the fields is V gene, CDR3 length, clone size, J gene, D gene, CDR3 protein, CDR3 DNA. D genes are given only for firm matches. Part of the rows lack a size; the others show once, few, many or a class for expanded clones.

V: TRBV30; length: 14; size: NA; J: TRBJ1-1; D: NA; CDR3: CAWSVVGGNTEAFF; DNA: TGTGCCTGGAGTGTAGTCGGAGGAAACACTGAAGCTTTCTTT
V: TRBV27; length: 15; size: NA; J: TRBJ1-5; D: TRBD1; CDR3: CASRPGTGHNQPQHF; DNA: TGTGCCAGCAGGCCCGGGACAGGGCATAATCAGCCCCAGCATTTT
V: TRBV29-1; length: 14; size: NA; J: TRBJ1-3; D: NA; CDR3: CSATGLESGNTIYF; DNA: TGCAGCGCCACAGGGTTGGAGTCTGGAAACACCATATATTTT
V: TRBV5-4; length: 14; size: once; J: TRBJ1-2; D: TRBD1; CDR3: CASSLRQGEHGYTF; DNA: TGTGCCAGCAGCTTGAGACAGGGGGAACATGGCTACACCTTC
V: TRBV29-1; length: 13; size: NA; J: TRBJ1-3; D: NA; CDR3: CSVAEAAGNTIYF; DNA: TGCAGCGTCGCGGAGGCAGCCGGAAACACCATATATTTT
V: TRBV6-5; length: 14; size: once; J: TRBJ2-1; D: TRBD2; CDR3: CASSYSTTGTSFVF; DNA: TGTGCCAGCAGTTACTCGACTACCGGGACTAGCTTCGTCTTC
V: TRBV5-1; length: 17; size: NA; J: TRBJ2-2; D: TRBD2; CDR3: CASSSTIAGVKTGELFF; DNA: TGCGCCAGCAGCTCAACCATAGCGGGAGTAAAGACCGGGGAGCTGTTTTTT
V: TRBV28; length: 16; size: NA; J: TRBJ2-1; D: TRBD2; CDR3: CASSSSRLAVYNEQFF; DNA: TGTGCCAGCAGTTCGTCCCGACTAGCGGTCTACAATGAGCAGTTCTTC
V: TRBV10-3; length: 12; size: few; J: TRBJ1-1; D: NA; CDR3: CAISSLNTEAFF; DNA: TGTGCCATCAGCTCTTTGAACACTGAAGCTTTCTTT
V: TRBV28; length: 18; size: NA; J: TRBJ1-1; D: TRBD1; CDR3: CASSLSLRTGWMVAEAFF; DNA: TGTGCCAGCAGTTTATCGCTCCGGACAGGGTGGATGGTCGCTGAAGCTTTCTTT
V: TRBV7-8; length: 14; size: NA; J: TRBJ2-5; D: TRBD2; CDR3: CASSLDQVAGTQYF; DNA: TGTGCCAGCAGCTTAGATCAAGTAGCGGGTACCCAGTACTTC
V: TRBV3-1/TRBV3-2; length: 14; size: NA; J: TRBJ2-6; D: NA; CDR3: CASSQDTGANVLTF; DNA: TGTGCCAGCAGCCAAGACACTGGGGCCAACGTCCTGACTTTC
V: TRBV5-4; length: 17; size: NA; J: TRBJ2-2; D: TRBD2; CDR3: CASSPPIGLGGTGELFF; DNA: TGTGCCAGCAGCCCCCCTATAGGACTAGGAGGGACCGGGGAGCTGTTTTTT
V: TRBV29-1; length: 14; size: NA; J: TRBJ1-3; D: TRBD1; CDR3: CSGSDRGAGNTIYF; DNA: TGCAGCGGCTCCGACAGGGGGGCAGGAAACACCATATATTTT
V: TRBV9; length: 17; size: NA; J: TRBJ2-1; D: TRBD2; CDR3: CASSAPGLAGRDNEQFF; DNA: TGTGCCAGCAGCGCCCCGGGACTAGCGGGAAGGGACAATGAGCAGTTCTTC
V: TRBV5-1; length: 15; size: NA; J: TRBJ2-2; D: NA; CDR3: CASSIATGDTGELFF; DNA: TGCGCCAGCAGCATAGCGACAGGAGACACCGGGGAGCTGTTTTTT
V: TRBV2; length: 16; size: NA; J: TRBJ2-1; D: TRBD2; CDR3: CASSEVASGINNEQFF; DNA: TGTGCCAGCAGTGAAGTCGCTAGCGGGATAAACAATGAGCAGTTCTTC
V: TRBV5-8; length: 13; size: NA; J: TRBJ1-4; D: NA; CDR3: CASSSEQGPKLFF; DNA: TGTGCCAGCAGCTCCGAACAGGGACCGAAACTGTTTTTT
V: TRBV27; length: 17; size: NA; J: TRBJ1-6; D: TRBD1; CDR3: CASSLRGIDRGNSPLHF; DNA: TGTGCCAGCAGTTTAAGGGGTATCGACAGGGGAAATTCACCCCTCCACTTT
V: TRBV19; length: 12; size: NA; J: TRBJ1-6; D: NA; CDR3: CASSIPGSPLHF; DNA: TGTGCCAGTAGTATACCGGGTTCACCCCTCCACTTT
V: TRBV12-3/TRBV12-4; length: 13; size: NA; J: TRBJ1-1; D: NA; CDR3: CASHPGHHTEAFF; DNA: TGTGCCAGCCACCCAGGGCACCACACTGAAGCTTTCTTT
V: TRBV7-2; length: 17; size: once; J: TRBJ2-1; D: TRBD1; CDR3: CASSRIGQGATYNEQFF; DNA: TGTGCCAGCAGCCGGATCGGACAGGGGGCAACCTACAATGAGCAGTTCTTC
V: TRBV7-9; length: 16; size: NA; J: TRBJ1-4; D: TRBD1; CDR3: CASSFDRGQGNEKLFF; DNA: TGTGCCAGCAGCTTCGACCGAGGACAGGGGAATGAAAAACTGTTTTTT
V: TRBV14; length: 13; size: NA; J: TRBJ1-1; D: NA; CDR3: CASSQKGDTEAFF; DNA: TGTGCCAGCAGCCAAAAAGGGGACACTGAAGCTTTCTTT
V: TRBV28; length: 14; size: NA; J: TRBJ1-1; D: NA; CDR3: CASSTLDTNTEAFF; DNA: TGTGCCAGCAGTACTTTAGACACGAACACTGAAGCTTTCTTT
V: TRBV7-2; length: 17; size: NA; J: TRBJ1-1; D: NA; CDR3: CASSLGGLLGAGTEAFF; DNA: TGTGCCAGCAGCTTAGGAGGTTTGCTGGGGGCAGGCACTGAAGCTTTCTTT
V: TRBV19; length: 15; size: NA; J: TRBJ1-1; D: TRBD1; CDR3: CASSGQGAGDTEAFF; DNA: TGTGCCAGTAGTGGGCAGGGGGCAGGCGACACTGAAGCTTTCTTT
V: TRBV7-6; length: 16; size: NA; J: TRBJ2-1; D: TRBD2; CDR3: CASSPERTSGHSEQFF; DNA: TGTGCCAGCAGCCCTGAACGTACTAGCGGGCATAGTGAGCAGTTCTTC
V: TRBV4-3; length: 15; size: few; J: TRBJ2-3; D: NA; CDR3: CASSQDPGEADTQYF; DNA: TGCGCCAGCAGCCAAGATCCGGGAGAAGCGGATACGCAGTATTTT
V: TRBV24-1; length: 16; size: NA; J: TRBJ2-3; D: TRBD1; CDR3: CATSDPTGLSTDTQYF; DNA: TGTGCCACCAGTGACCCGACAGGGCTTAGCACAGATACGCAGTATTTT
V: TRBV5-1; length: 17; size: NA; J: TRBJ2-3; D: TRBD1; CDR3: CASSRITTGASTDTQYF; DNA: TGCGCCAGCAGCCGGATCACGACAGGGGCTAGCACAGATACGCAGTATTTT
V: TRBV4-3; length: 18; size: NA; J: TRBJ2-2; D: TRBD2; CDR3: CASSQEVAGGTRTGELFF; DNA: TGCGCCAGCAGCCAAGAAGTAGCGGGAGGAACGCGCACCGGGGAGCTGTTTTTT
V: TRBV9; length: 13; size: once; J: TRBJ1-6; D: TRBD1; CDR3: CASSGTDISPLHF; DNA: TGTGCCAGTTCCGGGACAGACATTTCACCCCTCCACTTT